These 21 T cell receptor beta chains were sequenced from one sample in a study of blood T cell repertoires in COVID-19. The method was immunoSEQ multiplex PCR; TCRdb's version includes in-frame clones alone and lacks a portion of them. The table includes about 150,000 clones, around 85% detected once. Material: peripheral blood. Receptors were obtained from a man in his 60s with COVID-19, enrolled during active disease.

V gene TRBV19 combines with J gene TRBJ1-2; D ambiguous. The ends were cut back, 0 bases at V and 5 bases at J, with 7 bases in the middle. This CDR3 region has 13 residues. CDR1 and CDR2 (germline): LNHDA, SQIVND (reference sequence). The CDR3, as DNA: TGTGCCAGTAGTATAGACAGTAAATATGGCTACACCTTC. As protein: CASSIDSKYGYTF.

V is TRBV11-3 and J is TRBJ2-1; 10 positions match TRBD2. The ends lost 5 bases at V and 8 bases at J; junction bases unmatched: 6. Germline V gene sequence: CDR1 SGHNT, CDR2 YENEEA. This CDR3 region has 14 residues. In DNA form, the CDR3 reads TGTGCCAGCAGCATCAGACTAGCGGGTCATGAGCAGTTCTTC. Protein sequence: CASSIRLAGHEQFF.

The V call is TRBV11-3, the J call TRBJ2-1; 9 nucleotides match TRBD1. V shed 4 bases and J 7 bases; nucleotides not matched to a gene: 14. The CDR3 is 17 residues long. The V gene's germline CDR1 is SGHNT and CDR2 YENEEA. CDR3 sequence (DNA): TGTGCCAGCAGCTCTCTCCCGAACGGACAGGGGAGGAATGAGCAGTTCTTC. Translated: CASSSLPNGQGRNEQFF.

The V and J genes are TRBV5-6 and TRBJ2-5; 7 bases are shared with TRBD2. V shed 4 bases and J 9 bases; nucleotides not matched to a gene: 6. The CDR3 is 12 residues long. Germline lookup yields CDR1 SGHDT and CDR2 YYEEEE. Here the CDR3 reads CASSNRGVAQYF. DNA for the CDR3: TGTGCCAGCAGCAATCGGGGGGTGGCCCAGTACTTC.

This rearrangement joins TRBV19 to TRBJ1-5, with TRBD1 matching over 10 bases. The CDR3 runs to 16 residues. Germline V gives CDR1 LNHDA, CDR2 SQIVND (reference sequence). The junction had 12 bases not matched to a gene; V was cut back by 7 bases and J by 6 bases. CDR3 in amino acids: CASKPLTGGDTQPQHF. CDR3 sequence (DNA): TGTGCCAGTAAACCCCTGACAGGGGGCGATACTCAGCCCCAGCATTTT.

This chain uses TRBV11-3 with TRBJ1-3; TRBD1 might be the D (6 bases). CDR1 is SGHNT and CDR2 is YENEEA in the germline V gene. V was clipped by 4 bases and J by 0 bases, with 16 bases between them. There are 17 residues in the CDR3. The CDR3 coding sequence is TGTGCCAGCAGCTCGCCGGGACACCAAAGCTCTGGAAACACCATATATTTT. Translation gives CASSSPGHQSSGNTIYF.

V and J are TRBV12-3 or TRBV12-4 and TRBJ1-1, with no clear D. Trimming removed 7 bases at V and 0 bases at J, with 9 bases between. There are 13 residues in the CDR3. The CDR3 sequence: CASTGLMNTEAFF. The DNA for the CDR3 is TGTGCCAGCACAGGACTCATGAACACTGAAGCTTTCTTT.

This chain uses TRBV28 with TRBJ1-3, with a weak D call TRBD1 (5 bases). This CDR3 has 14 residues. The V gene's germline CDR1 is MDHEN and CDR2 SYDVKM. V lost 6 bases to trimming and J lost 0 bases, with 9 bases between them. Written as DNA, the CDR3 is TGTGCCAGCAGACCAGGGTCCTCTGGAAACACCATATATTTT. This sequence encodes CASRPGSSGNTIYF.

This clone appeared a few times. As DNA, the CDR3 is TGTGCCAGTGGCGACAGGGTAAACGGAAACACCATATATTTT. Amino acids: CASGDRVNGNTIYF. V and J are TRBV19 and TRBJ1-3; TRBD1 agrees at 7 bases. There are 14 residues in the CDR3. CDR1 LNHDA and CDR2 SQIVND come from the germline V gene (reference sequence). After removal of 8 bases from V and 4 bases from J, the junction contained 8 bases not matched to a gene.

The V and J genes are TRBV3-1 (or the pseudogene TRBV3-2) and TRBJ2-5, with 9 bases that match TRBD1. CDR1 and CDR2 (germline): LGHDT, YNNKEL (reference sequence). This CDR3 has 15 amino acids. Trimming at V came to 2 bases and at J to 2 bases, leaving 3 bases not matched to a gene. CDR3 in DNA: TGTGCCAGCAGCCAACTCGGACAGGGGCAAGAGACCCAGTACTTC. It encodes CASSQLGQGQETQYF.

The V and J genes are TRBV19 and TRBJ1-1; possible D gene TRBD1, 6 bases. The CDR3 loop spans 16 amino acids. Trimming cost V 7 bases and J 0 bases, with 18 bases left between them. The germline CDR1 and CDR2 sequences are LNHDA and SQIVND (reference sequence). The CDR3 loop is CASTTGGPAMNTEAFF. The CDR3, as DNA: TGTGCCAGTACCACCGGGGGGCCAGCTATGAACACTGAAGCTTTCTTT.

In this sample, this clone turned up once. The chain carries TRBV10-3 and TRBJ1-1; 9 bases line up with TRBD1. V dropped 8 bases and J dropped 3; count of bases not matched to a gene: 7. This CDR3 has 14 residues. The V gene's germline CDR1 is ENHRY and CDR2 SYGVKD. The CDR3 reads CAIGRQGVDTEAFF. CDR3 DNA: TGTGCCATCGGTCGACAGGGGGTCGACACTGAAGCTTTCTTT.

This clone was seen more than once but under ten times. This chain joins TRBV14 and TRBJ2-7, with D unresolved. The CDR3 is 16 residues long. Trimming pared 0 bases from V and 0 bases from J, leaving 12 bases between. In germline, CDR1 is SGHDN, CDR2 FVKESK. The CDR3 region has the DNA TGTGCCAGCAGCCAAGAAGCCGCAATTCCCTCCTACGAGCAGTACTTC. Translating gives CASSQEAAIPSYEQYF.

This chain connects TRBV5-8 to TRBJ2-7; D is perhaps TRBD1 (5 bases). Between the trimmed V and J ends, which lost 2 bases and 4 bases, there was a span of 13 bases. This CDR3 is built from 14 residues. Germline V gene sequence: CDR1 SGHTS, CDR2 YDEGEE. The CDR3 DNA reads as TGTGCCAGCAGCTTCTCTACAGGTTCTTACGAGCAGTACTTC. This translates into CASSFSTGSYEQYF.

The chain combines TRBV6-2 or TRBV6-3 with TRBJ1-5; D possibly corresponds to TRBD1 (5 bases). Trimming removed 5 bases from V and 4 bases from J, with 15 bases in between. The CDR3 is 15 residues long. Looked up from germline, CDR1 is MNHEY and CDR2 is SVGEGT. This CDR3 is CASSRYDSFNQPQHF. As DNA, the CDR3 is TGTGCCAGCAGTCGCTACGACAGCTTTAATCAGCCCCAGCATTTT.

CDR3 in amino acids: CASSWGERDKAFF. CDR3 in DNA: TGTGCCAGCAGCTGGGGGGAGAGGGATAAAGCTTTCTTT. The rearrangement joins TRBV11-1 to TRBJ1-1, with D tentatively TRBD1 (5 bases). The CDR3 consists of 13 residues. Looked up from germline, CDR1 is SGHAT and CDR2 is FQDESV (reference sequence). The V end lost 4 bases, the J end lost 9 bases, and 15 bases lay between the germline ends.

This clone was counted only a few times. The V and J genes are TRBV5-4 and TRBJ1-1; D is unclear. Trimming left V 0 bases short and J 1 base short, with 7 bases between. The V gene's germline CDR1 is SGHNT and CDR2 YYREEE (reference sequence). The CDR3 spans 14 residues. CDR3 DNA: TGTGCCAGCAGCTTGGTTACACGGAACACTGAAGCTTTCTTT. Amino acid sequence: CASSLVTRNTEAFF.

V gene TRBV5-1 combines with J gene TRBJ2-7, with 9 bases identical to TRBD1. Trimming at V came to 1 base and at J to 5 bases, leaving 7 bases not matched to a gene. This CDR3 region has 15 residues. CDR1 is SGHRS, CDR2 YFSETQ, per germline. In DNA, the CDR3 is TGCGCCAGCAGCTTGCGGGGTACAGGGGGCGACGAGCAGTACTTC. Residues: CASSLRGTGGDEQYF.

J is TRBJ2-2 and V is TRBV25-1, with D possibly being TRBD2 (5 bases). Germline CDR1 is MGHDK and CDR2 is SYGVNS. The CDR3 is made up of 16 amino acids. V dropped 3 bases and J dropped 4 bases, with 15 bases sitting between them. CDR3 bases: TGTGCCAGCAGTGATCCGAGGGTGGCCGGCACCGGGGAGCTGTTTTTT. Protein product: CASSDPRVAGTGELFF.

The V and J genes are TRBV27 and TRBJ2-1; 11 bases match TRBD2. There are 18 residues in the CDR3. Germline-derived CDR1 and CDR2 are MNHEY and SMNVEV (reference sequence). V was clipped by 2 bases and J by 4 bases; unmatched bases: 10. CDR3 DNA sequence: TGTGCCAGCAGTTTAACTCTAGCGGGGGGCGGCCGATACAATGAGCAGTTCTTC. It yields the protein CASSLTLAGGGRYNEQFF.

This CDR3 is CASSIDWEGTEAFF. The CDR3 bases are TGTGCCAGCAGCATCGACTGGGAGGGGACTGAAGCTTTCTTT. The chain couples TRBV21-1 to TRBJ1-1. TRBV21-1 is reported as a pseudogene. This CDR3 is 14 amino acids long.